Only one count was recorded for the clone carrying this T cell receptor (beta chain). Use of 60 Vbeta and 13 Jbeta primers characterized the PCR. Original handling: In a later analysis, of tens of millions of unique beta chains, about 12 million appeared in at least two donors. This table comes from immunoSEQ multiplex PCR, and its TCRdb copy is limited to in-frame clones, with some not included. That table gives V, J and clone size, and the DNA gave D and trimming. Among about 90,000 clones listed, about 66% were seen once. The sample belongs to a study of cytomegalovirus exposure and HLA in healthy donors. Study context: As released early, the data held 85 million to 95 million unique TCRs from HLA-typed donors. Within the Caucasian-associated ancestry cluster were approximately 77% of the approximately 400 genotyped donors.

Germline V gene lookup returns CDR1 MDHEN and CDR2 SYDVKM. The V gene lost 4 bases and the J gene lost 5 bases, with 5 bases spanning the gap. This CDR3 has 11 amino acids. The sequencing input was PBMCs. The rearrangement links TRBV28 to TRBJ2-5, with D uncertain. This clonotype was sampled from a woman in her forties or fifties in good health and CMV-seropositive. The CDR3 nucleotides read TGTGCCAGCAGTTCCGGGGAGACCCAGTACTTC. It translates to CASSSGETQYF.